These 14 T cell receptor beta chains originate from one sample sequenced in a study of blood T cell repertoires in COVID-19. Here immunoSEQ multiplex PCR was the method, and the copy in TCRdb shows in-frame clones only, minus some. This sample yields hundreds of thousands of clones, of which more than 75% are seen a single time; 1% to 1.5% belongs to the top ten. The sample consisted of peripheral blood. These receptors were obtained from a man between 65 and 85 years old with acute or convalescent COVID-19.

This clone came up a few times. This chain joins TRBV6-6 and TRBJ1-4; a possible D gene is TRBD1 (6 bases). The CDR3 has 14 residues. The germline CDR1 and CDR2 sequences are MNHNY and SVGAGI (reference sequence). V lost 6 bases and J lost 4, with 12 bases in between. This chain's CDR3 is CASSRTANNEKLFF. Written as DNA, the CDR3 is TGTGCCAGCAGCCGGACAGCTAATAATGAAAAACTGTTTTTT.

The chain couples TRBV2 to TRBJ2-5; a weak D match, TRBD1 (5 bases). CDR3 length: 13 residues. Germline-derived CDR1 and CDR2 are SNHLY and FYNNEI. Trimming cost V 2 bases and J 2 bases, with 6 bases left between them. CDR3: CASSEQGQETQYF. The CDR3 DNA reads TGTGCCAGCAGTGAACAGGGTCAAGAGACCCAGTACTTC. The full variable domain, completed using reference TRBV2 and TRBJ2-5, is EPEVTQTPSHQVTQMGQEVILRCVPISNHLYFYWYRQILGQKVEFLVSFYNNEISEKSEIFDDQFSVERPDGSNFTLKIRSTKLEDSAMYFCASSEQGQETQYFGPGTRLLVL.

The chain links TRBV4-1 to TRBJ1-3; D gene unclear. From germline, CDR1 is MGHRA and CDR2 YSYEKL. V lost 0 bases to trimming and J lost 0 bases, with 12 bases between them. There are 17 residues in the CDR3. The CDR3 sequence: CASSQEYSSYSGNTIYF. DNA of the CDR3: TGCGCCAGCAGCCAAGAGTACAGCTCATACTCTGGAAACACCATATATTTT.

The rearrangement joins TRBV7-2 to TRBJ2-7; D possibly corresponds to TRBD2 (6 bases). V was trimmed by 1 base and J by 5 bases, leaving 18 bases between them. This CDR3 has 16 residues. Looked up from germline, CDR1 is SGHTA and CDR2 is FQGNSA. CDR3 sequence reads: CASSLVSTGVNHEQYF. In nucleotides, the CDR3 is TGTGCCAGCAGCTTAGTCTCGACGGGAGTCAACCACGAGCAGTACTTC.

The chain employs TRBV5-4 and TRBJ1-3; TRBD1 matches at 8 bases. V gave up 5 bases and J gave up 7 bases; unmatched junction bases: 5. The CDR3 covers 13 residues. Germline V gives CDR1 SGHNT, CDR2 YYREEE (reference sequence). The CDR3 DNA sequence: TGTGCCAGCAGGCCGGACAGGGCCAACACCATATATTTT. As protein: CASRPDRANTIYF. Drawing the rest from reference TRBV5-4 and TRBJ1-3, the complete variable domain is ETGVTQSPTHLIKTRGQQVTLRCSSQSGHNTVSWYQQALGQGPQFIFQYYREEENGRGNFPPRFSGLQFPNYSSELNVNALELDDSALYLCASRPDRANTIYFGEGSWLTVV.

V is TRBV3-1 (or the pseudogene TRBV3-2) and J is TRBJ2-1, with 10 bases that match TRBD2. The CDR3 covers 14 residues. Unmatched junction bases numbered 4, after V lost 6 bases and J lost 5 bases. Per the germline V gene, CDR1 is LGHDT and CDR2 is YNNKEL (reference sequence). In DNA, the CDR3 is TGTGCCAGCAGGCTAGCGGGAGAAGACAATGAGCAGTTCTTC. Its translation is CASRLAGEDNEQFF.

This clone occurred a few times. The chain recombines TRBV19 with TRBJ1-1; 7 bases match TRBD1. From germline, CDR1 is LNHDA and CDR2 SQIVND (reference sequence). After removal of 4 bases from V and 5 bases from J, the junction contained 7 bases not matched to a gene. This CDR3 contains 14 residues. CDR3 sequence reads: CASSRQGERTEAFF. DNA for the CDR3: TGTGCCAGTAGTAGACAGGGAGAGAGGACTGAAGCTTTCTTT.

The chain couples TRBV19 to TRBJ1-1; the D gene is possibly TRBD1 (5 bases). V lost 5 bases and J 0 bases, leaving 10 bases between the germline ends. The V gene's germline CDR1 is LNHDA and CDR2 SQIVND (reference sequence). The CDR3 is made up of 14 amino acids. The CDR3 DNA reads as TGTGCCAGTAGTCTAGGACAAATGAACACTGAAGCTTTCTTT. Amino acids: CASSLGQMNTEAFF. Based on the CDR3 plus reference TRBV19 and TRBJ1-1, the full variable domain is DGGITQSPKYLFRKEGQNVTLSCEQNLNHDAMYWYRQDPGQGLRLIYYSQIVNDFQKGDIAEGYSVSREKKESFPLTVTSAQKNPTAFYLCASSLGQMNTEAFFGQGTRLTVV.

This clone came up a few times. J is TRBJ2-5 and V is TRBV9, with 13 bases that match TRBD2. This CDR3 region has 17 residues. Germline lookup yields CDR1 SGDLS and CDR2 YYNGEE. V lost 0 bases and J lost 5; bases outside the gene matches: 7. CDR3 nucleotide sequence: TGTGCCAGCAGCGTAGGACTAGCGGGGGGCCAGGGGGAGACCCAGTACTTC. It yields the protein CASSVGLAGGQGETQYF.

The CDR3 DNA is TGTGCCATCAGTGAGGACAGCACCTATGGCTACACCTTC. It is translated as CAISEDSTYGYTF. The V call is TRBV10-3, the J call TRBJ1-2; TRBD1 is a possible D gene (5 bases). This CDR3 has 13 residues. V lost 2 bases and J 4 bases, leaving 8 bases between the germline ends. Germline V CDR1 and CDR2: ENHRY, SYGVKD.

In its sample, this clone was seen once. This rearrangement joins TRBV7-9 to TRBJ2-1; 10 bases align to TRBD2. Germline-derived CDR1 and CDR2 are SEHNR and FQNEAQ (reference sequence). The length of the CDR3 is 17 residues. The junction had 15 bases not matched to a gene; V was cut back by 5 bases and J by 8 bases. Here the CDR3 reads CASSPESGRAGMYEQFF. The CDR3 DNA is TGTGCCAGCAGCCCCGAAAGCGGGAGGGCCGGGATGTATGAGCAGTTCTTC.

The genes are TRBV3-1 (or the pseudogene TRBV3-2) and TRBJ1-1; the D is unclear. CDR3 size: 12 residues. Between the trimmed V and J ends, which lost 1 base and 5 bases, there was a span of 5 bases. Per the germline V gene, CDR1 is LGHDT and CDR2 is YNNKEL (reference sequence). The DNA for the CDR3 is TGTGCCAGCAGCCAAGGCACTACTGAAGCTTTCTTT. This codes for CASSQGTTEAFF.

The V and J genes are TRBV24-1 and TRBJ1-4; 8 nucleotides line up with TRBD1. V lost 4 bases, J lost 7 bases, and 7 bases stayed unmatched. Looked up from germline, CDR1 is KGHDR and CDR2 is SFDVKD. The CDR3 spans 15 residues. As DNA, the CDR3 is TGTGCCACCAGTGACAACCAGGGGGCAGGTGAAAAACTGTTTTTT. This encodes CATSDNQGAGEKLFF.

The chain has TRBV19 and TRBJ2-7; 8 nucleotides align to TRBD2. Trimming took 11 bases from V and 2 from J; bases not matched to a gene: 8. The germline CDR1 and CDR2 sequences are LNHDA and SQIVND (reference sequence). The CDR3 is made up of 13 amino acids. The CDR3 is CARGGHPPYEQYF. The CDR3 DNA reads TGTGCCCGGGGGGGGCACCCCCCCTACGAGCAGTACTTC. Filled out from reference TRBV19 and TRBJ2-7, the complete variable domain reads DGGITQSPKYLFRKEGQNVTLSCEQNLNHDAMYWYRQDPGQGLRLIYYSQIVNDFQKGDIAEGYSVSREKKESFPLTVTSAQKNPTAFYLCARGGHPPYEQYFGPGTRLTVT.